The rows below give T cell receptor beta chains drawn from one sample of a study of T cell responses to AZD1222 COVID-19 vaccine. Generated by immunoSEQ multiplex PCR, the TCRdb table keeps only in-frame clones and is missing some. Of some 110,000 clones in the sample, 88% were seen once. The sample in question was peripheral blood, obtained on day 0 of AZD1222 vaccination. The source is an adult in good health. CDR3s include the opening cysteine and the closing phenylalanine or tryptophan. The D gene is left open where the match is weak. Size is stated for part of the rows, as once, few or many counts, or as a class when the clone is expanded.

clone_size	v_call	j_call	d_call	cdr3_nt	cdr3_aa
NA	TRBV6-2/TRBV6-3	TRBJ2-1	TRBD2	TGTGCCAGCAGTAGCGGGGAGGTACAGAATGAGCAGTTCTTC	CASSSGEVQNEQFF
NA	TRBV7-9	TRBJ1-2	NA	TGTGCCAGCAGCCCCAGCCAGGGAGGATCGTGGGGCTACACCTTC	CASSPSQGGSWGYTF
NA	TRBV7-3	TRBJ1-1	TRBD1	TGTGCCAGCAGCCTGATCCCGGACAGGGGATCTGAAGCTTTCTTT	CASSLIPDRGSEAFF
NA	TRBV19	TRBJ2-1	TRBD1	TGTGCCAGTTCAAACAGGGACAGCGGAAATGAGCAGTTCTTC	CASSNRDSGNEQFF
NA	TRBV7-2	TRBJ1-6	NA	TGTGCCAGCAGCTTCCCAATCTCCTATAATTCACCCCTCCACTTT	CASSFPISYNSPLHF
NA	TRBV6-5	TRBJ1-2	NA	TGTGCCAGCAGGCGGGAGGAGTATGGCTACACCTTC	CASRREEYGYTF
NA	TRBV27	TRBJ2-7	TRBD1	TGTGCCAGCAGTTTGTACCGGGACAGGGATAGCAACGAGCAGTACTTC	CASSLYRDRDSNEQYF
few	TRBV5-5	TRBJ2-7	TRBD1	TGTGCCAGCAGCCAGACAGGGAACGAGCAGTACTTC	CASSQTGNEQYF
NA	TRBV6-2/TRBV6-3	TRBJ2-7	TRBD2	TGTGCCAGCAGTTACTCTGAGGGACTATTGGAGTACTACGAGCAGTACTTC	CASSYSEGLLEYYEQYF
NA	TRBV30	TRBJ1-5	TRBD1	TGTGCCTACACGACAGGGGGGATTCAGCCCCAGCATTTT	CAYTTGGIQPQHF
once	TRBV7-9	TRBJ1-5	NA	TGTGCCAGCAGCTTCTCCCTGACGGGTGGAGGCAATCAGCCCCAGCATTTT	CASSFSLTGGGNQPQHF
NA	TRBV7-2	TRBJ2-1	NA	TGTGCCAGCAGCTTATCGGGGCGGGGGCGTTACAAGGGGCAGTTCTTC	CASSLSGRGRYKGQFF
NA	TRBV10-3	TRBJ2-7	NA	TGTGCCATCAGTGAGCTCCGGACTGGACTTTACGAGCAGTACTTC	CAISELRTGLYEQYF
once	TRBV9	TRBJ2-3	NA	TGTGCCAGCAGCAAGGCGGGATATCAGGGAGATACGCAGTATTTT	CASSKAGYQGDTQYF
NA	TRBV24-1	TRBJ2-3	NA	TGTGCCACCAGTGGGGTCTCGAATACGCAGTATTTT	CATSGVSNTQYF
NA	TRBV5-1	TRBJ2-2	TRBD2	TGCGCCAGCATGGTTAGCGGGACCGGGGAGCTGTTTTTT	CASMVSGTGELFF
NA	TRBV7-2	TRBJ1-2	TRBD1	TGTGCCAGCAGCTTAAATTACCCGGACAGGGGGCCCTCTAACTATGGCTACACCTTC	CASSLNYPDRGPSNYGYTF
few	TRBV28	TRBJ1-5	NA	TGTGCCAGCAGTTTAACAGGTTATCAGCCCCAGCATTTT	CASSLTGYQPQHF
NA	TRBV4-1	TRBJ1-4	NA	TGCGCCAGCAGCCAATACAGAGACAGGTCAAATGAAAAACTGTTTTTT	CASSQYRDRSNEKLFF
NA	TRBV5-1	TRBJ1-2	NA	TGCGCCAGCAGCCGACCTCCTTATGGCTACACCTTC	CASSRPPYGYTF
NA	TRBV6-5	TRBJ1-2	NA	TGTGCCAGCAGTTACTCGAAAGGGGGGCACTATGGCTACACCTTC	CASSYSKGGHYGYTF
NA	TRBV30	TRBJ1-1	NA	TGTGCCTGGAGTTCGTACAGGGCCCGGAGCACTGAAGCTTTCTTT	CAWSSYRARSTEAFF
NA	TRBV6-4	TRBJ2-7	NA	TGTGCCAGCAGTGACAGGGGCGCTAAGATTCCCTACGAGCAGTACTTC	CASSDRGAKIPYEQYF
NA	TRBV2	TRBJ1-6	NA	TGTGCCAGCAGTGAGACCCCAGGGATATCACCCCTCCACTTT	CASSETPGISPLHF
NA	TRBV18	TRBJ1-2	NA	TGTGCCAGCTCACCTTCTCCCTTCGCGTGGGAGAACGGCTACACCTTC	CASSPSPFAWENGYTF
NA	TRBV6-1	TRBJ1-3	NA	TGTGCCAGCGGCGAAAGCTCTGGAAACACCATATATTTT	CASGESSGNTIYF
NA	TRBV13	TRBJ1-2	NA	TGTGCCAGCAGCGACCGGGGCAAGGGAGATGGCTACACCTTC	CASSDRGKGDGYTF
NA	TRBV2	TRBJ2-7	TRBD1	TGTGCCAGCGAAAAGACAGGGCACGAGCAGTACTTC	CASEKTGHEQYF
NA	TRBV19	TRBJ1-4	NA	TGTGCCAGTAGTATATCCGACCGTAATGAAAAACTGTTTTTT	CASSISDRNEKLFF
NA	TRBV7-6	TRBJ1-1	NA	TGTGCCAGCAGCTTAGGCGGTCGGAACACTGAAGCTTTCTTT	CASSLGGRNTEAFF
few	TRBV7-2	TRBJ1-1	TRBD1	TGTGCCAGCAGTTCGAGTGGACAGGGTGTCACTGAAGCTTTCTTT	CASSSSGQGVTEAFF
NA	TRBV10-2	TRBJ1-1	TRBD1	TGCGCCAGCAGGGAACAGGGGGCGTTGGGCACTGAAGCTTTCTTT	CASREQGALGTEAFF
NA	TRBV7-8	TRBJ2-1	TRBD2	TGTGCCAGCAGCTTATTCGCGGGGGGGTCCTACAATGAGCAGTTCTTC	CASSLFAGGSYNEQFF
NA	TRBV4-2	TRBJ1-2	NA	TGTGCCAGCAGCCAAGCCTTCGGGGGGCCGGGAGGCTACACCTTC	CASSQAFGGPGGYTF
NA	TRBV6-2/TRBV6-3	TRBJ1-1	NA	TGTGCCAGCAGCCCACAGCCGGGGGGCCGCACTGAAGCTTTCTTT	CASSPQPGGRTEAFF